This TCR beta chain was retrieved from a study of T cell repertoires in cytomegalovirus infection. A word on this clonotype: Its antigen is not known.

Using its own MiXCR run on the reads, TCRdb lists one record per CDR3 protein. This repertoire shows 640,000 or so distinct CDR3 sequences, around 30% found once; its top ten account for 18%. The clonotype originates from a human donor in good health (CMV status not recorded). Some clones in this sample may be carry-over from other donors' samples. The sample here was cultured PBMCs, taken from culture after CMV antigen stimulation.

CDR3 in amino acids: CASSWEGDYGYTF. The DNA for the CDR3 is TGCGCCAGCAGTTGGGAGGGCGACTATGGCTACACCTTC. The chain combines TRBV5-1 with TRBJ1-2; D gene uncertain. The CDR3 length is 13 residues. The V gene's germline CDR1 is SGHRS and CDR2 YFSETQ. V was trimmed by 5 bases and J by 3 bases, leaving 11 bases between them.